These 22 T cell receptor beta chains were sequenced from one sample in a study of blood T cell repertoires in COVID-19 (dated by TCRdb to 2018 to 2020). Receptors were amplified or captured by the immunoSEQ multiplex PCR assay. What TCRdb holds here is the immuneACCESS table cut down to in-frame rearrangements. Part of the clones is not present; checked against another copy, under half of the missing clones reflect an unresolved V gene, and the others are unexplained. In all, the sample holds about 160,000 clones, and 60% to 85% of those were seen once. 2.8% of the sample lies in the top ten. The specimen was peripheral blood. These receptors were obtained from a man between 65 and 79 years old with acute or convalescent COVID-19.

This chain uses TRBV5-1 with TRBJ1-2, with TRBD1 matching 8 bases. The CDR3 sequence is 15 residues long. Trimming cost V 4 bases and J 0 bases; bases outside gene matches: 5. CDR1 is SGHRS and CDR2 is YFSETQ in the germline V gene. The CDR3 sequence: CASSVGQETNYGYTF. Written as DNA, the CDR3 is TGCGCCAGCAGCGTGGGACAGGAGACTAACTATGGCTACACCTTC. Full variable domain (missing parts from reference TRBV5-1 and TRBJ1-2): KAGVTQTPRYLIKTRGQQVTLSCSPISGHRSVSWYQQTPGQGLQFLFEYFSETQRNKGNFPGRFSGRQFSNSRSEMNVSTLELGDSALYLCASSVGQETNYGYTFGSGTRLTVV.

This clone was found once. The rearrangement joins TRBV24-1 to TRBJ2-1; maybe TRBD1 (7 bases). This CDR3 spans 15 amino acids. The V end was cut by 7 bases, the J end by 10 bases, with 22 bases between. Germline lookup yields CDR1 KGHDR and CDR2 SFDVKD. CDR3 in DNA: TGTGCCACCAGCGATATAAGGGACTCCAGGGGGGAGCAGTTCTTC. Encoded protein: CATSDIRDSRGEQFF.

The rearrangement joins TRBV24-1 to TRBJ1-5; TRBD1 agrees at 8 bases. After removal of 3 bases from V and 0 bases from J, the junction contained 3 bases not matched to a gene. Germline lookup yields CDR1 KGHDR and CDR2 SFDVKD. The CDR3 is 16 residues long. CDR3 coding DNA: TGTGCCACCAGTGATCAACAGGGGGATAGCAATCAGCCCCAGCATTTT. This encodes CATSDQQGDSNQPQHF.

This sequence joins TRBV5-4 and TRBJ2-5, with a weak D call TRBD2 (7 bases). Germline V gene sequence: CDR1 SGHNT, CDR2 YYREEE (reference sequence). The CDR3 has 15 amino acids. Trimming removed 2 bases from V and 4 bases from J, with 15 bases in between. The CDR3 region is CASSFMPGGLETQYF. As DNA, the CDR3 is TGTGCCAGCAGCTTTATGCCGGGGGGCCTAGAGACCCAGTACTTC.

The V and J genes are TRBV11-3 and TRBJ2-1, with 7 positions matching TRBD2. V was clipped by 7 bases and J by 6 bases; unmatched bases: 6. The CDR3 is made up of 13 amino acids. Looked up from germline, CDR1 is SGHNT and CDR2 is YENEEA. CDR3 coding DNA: TGTGCCAGCACCCGCGGGGGACTCAATGAGCAGTTCTTC. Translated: CASTRGGLNEQFF.

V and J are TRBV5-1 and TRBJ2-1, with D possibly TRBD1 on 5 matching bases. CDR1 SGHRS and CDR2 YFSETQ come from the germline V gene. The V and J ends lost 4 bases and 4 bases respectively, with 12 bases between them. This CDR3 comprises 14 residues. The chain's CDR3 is CASSPLDSYNEQFF. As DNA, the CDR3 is TGCGCCAGCAGCCCCCTCGACAGTTACAATGAGCAGTTCTTC.

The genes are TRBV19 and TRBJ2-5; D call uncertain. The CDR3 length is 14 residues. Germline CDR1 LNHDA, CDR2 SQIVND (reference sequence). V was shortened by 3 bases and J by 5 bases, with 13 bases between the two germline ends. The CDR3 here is CASSMVPFRETQYF. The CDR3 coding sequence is TGTGCCAGTAGTATGGTCCCCTTCAGGGAGACCCAGTACTTC.

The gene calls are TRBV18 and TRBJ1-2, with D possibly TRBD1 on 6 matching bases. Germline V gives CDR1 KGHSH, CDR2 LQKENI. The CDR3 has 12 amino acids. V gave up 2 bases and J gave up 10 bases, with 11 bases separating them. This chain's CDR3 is CASSPDDRTYTF. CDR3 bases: TGTGCCAGCTCACCAGATGACAGGACCTACACCTTC. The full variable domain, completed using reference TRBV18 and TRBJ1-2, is NAGVMQNPRHLVRRRGQEARLRCSPMKGHSHVYWYRQLPEEGLKFMVYLQKENIIDESGMPKERFSAEFPKEGPSILRIQQVVRGDSAAYFCASSPDDRTYTFGSGTRLTVV.

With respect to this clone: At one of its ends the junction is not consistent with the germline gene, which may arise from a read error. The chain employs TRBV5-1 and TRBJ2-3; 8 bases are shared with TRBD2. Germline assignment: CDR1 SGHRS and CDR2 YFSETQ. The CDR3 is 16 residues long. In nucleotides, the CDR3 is TGCGCCAGCACCTTGAGCGGGAGCGCTGGCACAGATACGCAGTATTTT. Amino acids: CASTLSGSAGTDTQYF.

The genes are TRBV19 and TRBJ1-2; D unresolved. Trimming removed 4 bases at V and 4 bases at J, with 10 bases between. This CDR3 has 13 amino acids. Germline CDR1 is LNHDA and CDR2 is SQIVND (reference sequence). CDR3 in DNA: TGTGCCAGTAGTACTACCGACATCTATGGCTACACCTTC. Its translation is CASSTTDIYGYTF.

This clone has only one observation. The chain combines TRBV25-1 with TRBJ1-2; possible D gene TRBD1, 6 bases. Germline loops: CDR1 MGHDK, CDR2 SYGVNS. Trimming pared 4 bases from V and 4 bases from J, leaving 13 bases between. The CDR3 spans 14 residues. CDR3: CASSATGISYGYTF. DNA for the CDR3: TGTGCCAGCAGTGCTACAGGGATATCCTATGGCTACACCTTC.

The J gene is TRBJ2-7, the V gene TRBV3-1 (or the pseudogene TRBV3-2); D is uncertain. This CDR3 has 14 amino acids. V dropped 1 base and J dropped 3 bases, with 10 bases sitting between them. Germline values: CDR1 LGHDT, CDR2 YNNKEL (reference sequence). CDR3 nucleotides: TGTGCCAGCAGCCAAGTGGGCTCCCTCTACGAGCAGTACTTC. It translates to CASSQVGSLYEQYF.

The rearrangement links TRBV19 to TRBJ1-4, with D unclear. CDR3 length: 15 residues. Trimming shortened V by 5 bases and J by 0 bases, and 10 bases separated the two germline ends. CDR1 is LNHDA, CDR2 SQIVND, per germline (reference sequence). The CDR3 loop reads CASSRGTATNEKLFF. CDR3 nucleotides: TGTGCCAGTAGTCGTGGCACCGCAACTAATGAAAAACTGTTTTTT.

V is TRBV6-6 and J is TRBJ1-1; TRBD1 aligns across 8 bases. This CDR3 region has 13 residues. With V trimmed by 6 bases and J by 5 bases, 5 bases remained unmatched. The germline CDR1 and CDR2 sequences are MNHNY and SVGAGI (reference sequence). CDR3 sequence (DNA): TGTGCCAGCAGGGACAGGGCTGAAACTGAAGCTTTCTTT. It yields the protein CASRDRAETEAFF.

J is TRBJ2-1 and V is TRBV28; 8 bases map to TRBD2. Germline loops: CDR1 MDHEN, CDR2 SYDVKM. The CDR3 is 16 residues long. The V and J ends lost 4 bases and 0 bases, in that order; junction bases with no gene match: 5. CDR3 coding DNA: TGTGCCAGCAGTTCCAAGCGGGAGAGCTCCTACAATGAGCAGTTCTTC. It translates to CASSSKRESSYNEQFF.

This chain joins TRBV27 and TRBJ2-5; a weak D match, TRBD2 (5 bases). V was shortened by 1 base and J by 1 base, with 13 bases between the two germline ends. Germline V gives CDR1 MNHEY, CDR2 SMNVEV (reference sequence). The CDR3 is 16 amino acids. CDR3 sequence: CASSLYGGLGQETQYF. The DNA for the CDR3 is TGTGCCAGCAGTTTATATGGCGGGTTGGGCCAAGAGACCCAGTACTTC.

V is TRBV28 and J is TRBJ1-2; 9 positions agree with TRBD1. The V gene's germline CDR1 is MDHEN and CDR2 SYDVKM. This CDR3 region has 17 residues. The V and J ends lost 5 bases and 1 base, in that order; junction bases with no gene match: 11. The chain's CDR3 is CASSAPGQGGINYGYTF. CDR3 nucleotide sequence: TGTGCCAGCAGTGCCCCGGGACAGGGAGGGATTAACTATGGCTACACCTTC.

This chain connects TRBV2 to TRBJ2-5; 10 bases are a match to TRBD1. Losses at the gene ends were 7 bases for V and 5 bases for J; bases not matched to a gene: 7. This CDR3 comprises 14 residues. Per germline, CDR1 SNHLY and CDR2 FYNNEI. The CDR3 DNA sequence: TGTGCCAGCATCCGACAGGGGGCCTTGGAGACCCAGTACTTC. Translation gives CASIRQGALETQYF.

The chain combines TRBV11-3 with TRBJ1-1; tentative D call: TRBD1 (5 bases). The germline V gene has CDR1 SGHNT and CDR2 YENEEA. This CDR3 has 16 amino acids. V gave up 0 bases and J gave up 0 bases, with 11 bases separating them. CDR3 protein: CASSLDQGGMNTEAFF. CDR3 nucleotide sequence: TGTGCCAGCAGCTTAGACCAGGGCGGGATGAACACTGAAGCTTTCTTT.

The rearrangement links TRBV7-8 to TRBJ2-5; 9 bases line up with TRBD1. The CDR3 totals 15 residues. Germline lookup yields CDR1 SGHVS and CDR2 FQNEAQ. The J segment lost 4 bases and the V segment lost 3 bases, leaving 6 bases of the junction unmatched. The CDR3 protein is CASSFGQGSGETQYF. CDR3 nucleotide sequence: TGTGCCAGCAGCTTCGGACAGGGGTCCGGAGAGACCCAGTACTTC. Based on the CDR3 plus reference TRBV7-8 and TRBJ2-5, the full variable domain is GAGVSQSPRYKVAKRGQDVALRCDPISGHVSLFWYQQALGQGPEFLTYFQNEAQLDKSGLPSDRFFAERPEGSVSTLKIQRTQQEDSAVYLCASSFGQGSGETQYFGPGTRLLVL.

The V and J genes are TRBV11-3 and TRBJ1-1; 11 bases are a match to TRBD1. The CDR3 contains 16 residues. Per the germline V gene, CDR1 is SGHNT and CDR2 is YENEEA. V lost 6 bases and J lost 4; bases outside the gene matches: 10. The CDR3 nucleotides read TGTGCCAGCAGAGGCCCCGGGACAGGGGGAACCACTGAAGCTTTCTTT. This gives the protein CASRGPGTGGTTEAFF.

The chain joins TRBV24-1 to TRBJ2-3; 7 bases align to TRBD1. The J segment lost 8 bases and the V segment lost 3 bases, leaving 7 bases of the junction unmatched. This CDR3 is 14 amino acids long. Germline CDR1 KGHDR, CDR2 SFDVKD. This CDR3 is CATSDDRVPGTQYF. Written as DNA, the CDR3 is TGTGCCACCAGTGATGACAGGGTTCCTGGTACGCAGTATTTT.